These 24 T cell receptor beta chains originate from one sample sequenced in a study of Graves' ophthalmopathy and Graves' hyperthyroidism (dated by TCRdb to the late 2010s). Sequenced using an Illumina HiSeq 2000. For repertoire sequencing, TCR beta CDR3 regions were amplified from RNA transcripts. A first-round RT-PCR used HTBI primers with the Qiagen OneStep RT-PCR kit, followed by a second-round multiplex PCR, size selection and purification. In TCRdb, the public reads were trimmed at Q25 with fastp and aligned with MiXCR, with productive beta chains retained. One record per CDR3 amino acid sequence lists the most common genes and DNA. This sample holds 200,000 to 250,000 distinct CDR3 sequences; 25% to 30% were observed only once. The leading ten clones occupy about 9.1% of the sample. Sequenced sample: peripheral blood. The origin of the receptors is a man aged 45 to 65 with Graves' ophthalmopathy. Donor details come from another sample of the same person, matched by shared clones.

The table lists this clonotype with many counts. This rearrangement joins TRBV7-9 to TRBJ2-2; D gene unclear. The ends were cut back, 10 bases at V and 2 bases at J, with 2 bases in the middle. The CDR3 length is 10 residues. The germline V gene has CDR1 SEHNR and CDR2 FQNEAQ (reference sequence). CDR3 sequence (DNA): TGTGCCAACAACACCGGGGAGCTGTTTTTT. Its translation: CANNTGELFF. The entire variable domain, with the rest obtained from reference TRBV7-9 and TRBJ2-2, is as follows: DTGVSQNPRHKITKRGQNVTFRCDPISEHNRLYWYRQTLGQGPEFLTYFQNEAQLEKSRLLSDRFSAERPKGSFSTLEIQRTEQGDSAMYLCANNTGELFFGEGSRLTVL.

This rearrangement joins TRBV11-2 to TRBJ2-7; D ambiguous. V lost 10 bases to trimming and J lost 7 bases, with 14 bases between them. This CDR3 comprises 11 residues. CDR1 is SGHAT and CDR2 is FQNNGV in the germline V gene. This CDR3 is CATSQAEEQYF. The CDR3, as DNA: TGTGCCACCTCCCAGGCGGAAGAGCAGTACTTC.

This clonotype was recorded many times. The J gene is TRBJ1-5, the V gene TRBV3-1; D remains ambiguous. There are 12 residues in the CDR3. The germline gives CDR1 LGHDT, CDR2 YNNKEL (reference sequence). V lost 4 bases to trimming and J lost 7 bases, with 8 bases between them. The CDR3 region is CASSLNGQPQHF. As DNA, the CDR3 is TGTGCCAGCAGCCTTAACGGGCAGCCCCAGCATTTT.

This clonotype was seen at least ten times. The chain is built from TRBV5-4 and TRBJ1-2; D is perhaps TRBD1 (5 bases). This CDR3 has 13 amino acids. V was cut by 2 bases and J by 2 bases, with 7 bases left in between. Per germline, CDR1 SGHNT and CDR2 YYREEE (reference sequence). CDR3 in amino acids: CASSFPGNYGYTF. CDR3 nucleotides: TGTGCCAGCAGCTTCCCAGGGAACTATGGCTACACCTTC.

This clonotype was found many times. The gene calls are TRBV6-2 or TRBV6-3 and TRBJ1-2, with D hard to call. Germline V gene lookup returns CDR1 MNHEY and CDR2 SVGEGT. This CDR3 has 14 residues. V gave up 0 bases and J gave up 3 bases, with 8 bases separating them. CDR3 sequence (DNA): TGTGCCAGCAGTTACTCGGGAGTTTACTATGGCTACACCTTC. Amino acids: CASSYSGVYYGYTF.

This clonotype was counted many times. V is TRBV7-3 and J is TRBJ2-6; TRBD1 is a possible D gene (5 bases). Germline V gene lookup returns CDR1 SGHTA and CDR2 FQGTGA. V was cut by 1 base and J by 1 base, with 5 bases left in between. The CDR3 is made up of 15 amino acids. CDR3 DNA sequence: TGTGCCAGCAGCTTAAAGGGGTCTGGGGCCAACGTCCTGACTTTC. Its translation is CASSLKGSGANVLTF.

This clonotype has ten or more counts. The rearrangement joins TRBV15 to TRBJ2-7, with a tentative D call TRBD2 (7 bases). The CDR3 is made up of 13 amino acids. Germline assignment: CDR1 LNHNV and CDR2 YYDKDF (reference sequence). V was shortened by 5 bases and J by 3 bases, with 11 bases between the two germline ends. CDR3 in amino acids: CATSGGGHYEQYF. Here the CDR3 DNA reads TGTGCCACCAGCGGGGGGGGGCACTACGAGCAGTACTTC.

Many counts were recorded for this clonotype. A much larger clonotype is one base distant, so this may be a read error. DNA of the CDR3: TGTGCCAGCAGCGCGACAGGGGGCAATCAGCCCCAGCATTTT. It encodes CASSATGGNQPQHF. The V and J genes are TRBV2 and TRBJ1-5; 8 positions agree with TRBD1. V shed 6 bases and J 2 bases; nucleotides not matched to a gene: 3. Germline CDR1 and CDR2: SNHLY and FYNNEI. The CDR3 contains 14 residues.

In this sample, this clonotype turned up many times. The CDR3 DNA follows: TGTGCCAGCAGGGGTGAGGCGGGAGGGCCGGGCGAGCAGTACTTC. This encodes CASRGEAGGPGEQYF. The chain uses TRBV28 and TRBJ2-7, with 9 nucleotides matching TRBD2. The CDR3 is 15 residues long. V was clipped by 6 bases and J by 6 bases; unmatched bases: 12. The germline CDR1 and CDR2 sequences are MDHEN and SYDVKM.

This clonotype has ten or more counts. The chain links TRBV30 to TRBJ1-1, with D unclear. CDR3 length: 15 residues. CDR1 is GTSNPN and CDR2 is SVGIG in the germline V gene (reference sequence). V lost 3 bases and J 5 bases, leaving 19 bases between the germline ends. CDR3 protein: CAWRLFGSLGTEAFF. CDR3 coding DNA: TGTGCCTGGAGGTTGTTCGGCAGCCTGGGGACTGAAGCTTTCTTT.

The chain has TRBV11-2 and TRBJ2-5, with D possibly being TRBD2 (5 bases). CDR3 size: 16 residues. Germline V gene sequence: CDR1 SGHAT, CDR2 FQNNGV. V was clipped by 0 bases and J by 5 bases, with 16 bases between them. CDR3 residues: CASSLERGRVRETQYF. CDR3 DNA: TGTGCCAGCAGCTTAGAGAGAGGGCGGGTGAGGGAGACCCAGTACTTC.

The sample holds many counts of this clonotype. The chain links TRBV28 to TRBJ1-1; D is unresolved. Germline CDR1 MDHEN, CDR2 SYDVKM. CDR3 length: 12 amino acids. V was clipped by 6 bases and J by 0 bases, with 5 bases between them. The CDR3 here is CASRDVNTEAFF. The DNA for the CDR3 is TGTGCCAGCAGGGATGTGAACACTGAAGCTTTCTTT.

This clonotype was found many times. V is TRBV24-1 and J is TRBJ2-6; 7 positions agree with TRBD2. CDR3 length equals 13 residues. Trimming at V came to 9 bases and at J to 4 bases, leaving 2 bases not matched to a gene. Per the germline V gene, CDR1 is KGHDR and CDR2 is SFDVKD. The CDR3, as DNA: TGTGCCACCGGACTAGAAGGGGCCAACGTCCTGACTTTC. Its protein product is CATGLEGANVLTF.

This clonotype was detected many times. The chain carries TRBV7-9 and TRBJ2-7; no clear D gene. Trimming stripped 0 bases from V and 3 bases from J, with 9 bases between. Germline V lookup: CDR1 SEHNR, CDR2 FQNEAQ (reference sequence). The CDR3 is 14 amino acids. CDR3 in DNA: TGTGCCAGCAGCTTAGCGGGGATCGTCTACGAGCAGTACTTC. Its protein product is CASSLAGIVYEQYF. The whole variable domain, remainder taken from reference TRBV7-9 and TRBJ2-7, is DTGVSQNPRHKITKRGQNVTFRCDPISEHNRLYWYRQTLGQGPEFLTYFQNEAQLEKSRLLSDRFSAERPKGSFSTLEIQRTEQGDSAMYLCASSLAGIVYEQYFGPGTRLTVT.

This clonotype was seen repeatedly, ten times or more. V and J are TRBV13 and TRBJ2-4, with 7 bases matching TRBD2. Germline V CDR1 and CDR2: PRHDT, FYEKMQ (reference sequence). After removal of 0 bases from V and 10 bases from J, the junction contained 6 bases not matched to a gene. The CDR3 is made up of 14 amino acids. CDR3 nucleotide sequence: TGTGCCAGCAGCTTAGGATTTGGGGAGGGGATTCAGTACTTC. Protein product: CASSLGFGEGIQYF.

This clonotype was picked up many times. This sequence joins TRBV6-1 and TRBJ2-7; D may be TRBD1 (5 bases). From germline, CDR1 is MNHNS and CDR2 SASEGT. The CDR3 loop spans 16 amino acids. Trimming took off 1 base at V and 7 bases at J, with 20 bases between the two ends. The DNA of the CDR3 is TGTGCCAGCAGTGAAGTGCTTCGACAAGGGGCAAGAGAGCAGTACTTC. Its protein product is CASSEVLRQGAREQYF.

In this sample, this clonotype turned up many times. This chain uses TRBV6-5 with TRBJ1-1; TRBD1 might be the D (6 bases). The CDR3 loop spans 14 amino acids. The germline CDR1 and CDR2 sequences are MNHEY and SVGAGI. V was clipped by 1 base and J by 4 bases, with 10 bases between them. CDR3 loop: CASSYFQGSTEAFF. CDR3 bases: TGTGCCAGCAGTTACTTCCAGGGGAGCACTGAAGCTTTCTTT.

The rearrangement uses TRBV12-3 or TRBV12-4 and TRBJ1-3; a possible D gene is TRBD1 (5 bases). V lost 3 bases, J lost 0 bases, and 6 bases lay in between. CDR3 size: 14 residues. CDR3 loop: CASSFQGSGNTIYF. In nucleotides, the CDR3 is TGTGCCAGCAGTTTTCAGGGCTCTGGAAACACCATATATTTT.

J is TRBJ1-2 and V is TRBV12-3 or TRBV12-4; 8 bases line up with TRBD1. The trim removed 6 bases at V and 1 base at J, leaving 10 bases unmatched. The CDR3 covers 16 residues. The CDR3 sequence: CASSWTGLGDNYGYTF. In DNA, the CDR3 is TGTGCCAGCAGCTGGACAGGGCTCGGAGATAACTATGGCTACACCTTC.

This clonotype has at least ten counts. The CDR3 sequence: CASRDPGLAGPGELFF. The DNA for the CDR3 is TGTGCCAGCAGGGATCCGGGACTAGCGGGACCCGGGGAGCTGTTTTTT. The chain is built from TRBV6-2 or TRBV6-3 and TRBJ2-2, with 13 bases that match TRBD2. Germline trimming cut 6 bases from V and 6 bases from J; bases unmatched to any gene: 7. The CDR3 is 16 residues long. Germline V CDR1 and CDR2: MNHEY, SVGEGT.

The sample holds many counts of this clonotype. The chain recombines TRBV6-5 with TRBJ1-5, with D uncertain. Per the germline V gene, CDR1 is MNHEY and CDR2 is SVGAGI. The germline V and J ends were trimmed by 2 bases and 2 bases, with 10 bases remaining between them. The CDR3 totals 15 residues. CDR3 sequence reads: CASSYAAEGNQPQHF. CDR3 DNA: TGTGCCAGCAGTTACGCCGCTGAAGGCAATCAGCCCCAGCATTTT.

This sequence joins TRBV12-3 or TRBV12-4 and TRBJ2-7; D not certain. The CDR3 spans 15 residues. Trimming removed 3 bases from V and 3 bases from J, with 15 bases in between. CDR3 residues: CASSFGASSFYEQYF. As DNA, the CDR3 is TGTGCCAGCAGTTTTGGCGCCAGCTCGTTCTACGAGCAGTACTTC.

At least ten counts were recorded for this clonotype. The rearrangement links TRBV7-2 to TRBJ2-7; TRBD2 agrees at 8 bases. V lost 3 bases, J lost 3 bases, and 7 bases stayed unmatched. CDR1 SGHTA and CDR2 FQGNSA come from the germline V gene. The CDR3 is 15 amino acids. The CDR3 here is CASSFTGTSGYEQYF. The CDR3 nucleotides read TGTGCCAGCAGCTTCACCGGGACTAGTGGCTACGAGCAGTACTTC.

This clonotype was picked up many times. The rearrangement uses TRBV2 and TRBJ2-5, with 10 positions matching TRBD1. The CDR3 contains 15 residues. J lost 2 bases, V lost 4 bases, and 4 bases had no gene match. CDR1 SNHLY and CDR2 FYNNEI come from the germline V gene. CDR3 nucleotides: TGTGCCAGCAGTGTCCGGGACAGGGGACAAGAGACCCAGTACTTC. Translated: CASSVRDRGQETQYF.